This TCR beta chain was captured by sequencing in a study of blood T cells in healthy people across ages. About the study: In model experiments, template switching was able to capture about one barcoded beta molecule for every two T cells that were present. Study results and caveats: More naive CD4+ cells and higher diversity were found in long-lived than in aged donors.

Collection of 8.5 to 10 milliliters of peripheral blood was performed for each donor. Every sample had a minimum of 6 million PBMCs isolated. This CDR3 is built from 13 residues. Trimming left V 4 bases short and J 13 bases short, with 19 bases between. CDR1 is SGHTA, CDR2 FQGNSA, per germline. A second PCR of 7 to 11 cycles used a sample-barcoded 5' primer and a J-beta primer mix. A single record per CDR3 protein comes from TCRdb applying MiXCR to the 5' RACE reads. The sample shows 1.8 million or so distinct CDR3 sequences, around 42% of them seen only once. Concerning this clonotype: Antigen specificity is unknown.

The sample comprised blood. The receptor was derived from a human donor in good health. This chain links TRBV7-2 with TRBJ2-5; perhaps TRBD2 as D (6 bases). The chain's CDR3 is CASSSLRDSRRYF. In DNA, the CDR3 is TGTGCCAGCAGCTCTCTGCGGGATTCACGACGGTACTTC.